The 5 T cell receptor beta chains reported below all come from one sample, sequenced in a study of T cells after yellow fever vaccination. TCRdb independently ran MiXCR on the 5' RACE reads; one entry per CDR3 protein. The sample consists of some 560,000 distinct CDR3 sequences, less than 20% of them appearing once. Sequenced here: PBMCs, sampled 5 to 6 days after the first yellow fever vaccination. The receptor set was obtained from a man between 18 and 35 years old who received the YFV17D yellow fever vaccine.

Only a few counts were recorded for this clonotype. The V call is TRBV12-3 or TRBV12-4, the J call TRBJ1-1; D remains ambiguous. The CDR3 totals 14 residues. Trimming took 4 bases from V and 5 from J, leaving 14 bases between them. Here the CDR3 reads CASSSGGWVTEAFF. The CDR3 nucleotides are TGTGCCAGCAGTTCAGGAGGATGGGTAACTGAAGCTTTCTTT.

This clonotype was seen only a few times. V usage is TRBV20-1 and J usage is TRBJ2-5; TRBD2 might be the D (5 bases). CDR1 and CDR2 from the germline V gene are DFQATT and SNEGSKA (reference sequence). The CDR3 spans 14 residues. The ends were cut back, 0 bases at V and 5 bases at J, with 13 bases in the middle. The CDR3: CSARDPSGRETQYF. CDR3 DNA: TGCAGTGCTAGAGATCCCAGCGGTCGGGAGACCCAGTACTTC.

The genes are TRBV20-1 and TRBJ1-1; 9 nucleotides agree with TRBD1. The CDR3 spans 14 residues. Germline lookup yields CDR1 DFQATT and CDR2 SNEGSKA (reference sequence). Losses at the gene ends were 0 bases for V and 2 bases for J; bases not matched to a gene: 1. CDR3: CSAREGQGNTEAFF. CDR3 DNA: TGCAGTGCTAGAGAGGGACAGGGTAACACTGAAGCTTTCTTT.

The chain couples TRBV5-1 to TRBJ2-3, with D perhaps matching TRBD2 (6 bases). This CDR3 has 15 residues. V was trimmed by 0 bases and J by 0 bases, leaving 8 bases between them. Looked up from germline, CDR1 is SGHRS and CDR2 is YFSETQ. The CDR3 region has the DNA TGCGCCAGCAGCTTGGCGCGGGGTAGCACAGATACGCAGTATTTT. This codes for CASSLARGSTDTQYF.

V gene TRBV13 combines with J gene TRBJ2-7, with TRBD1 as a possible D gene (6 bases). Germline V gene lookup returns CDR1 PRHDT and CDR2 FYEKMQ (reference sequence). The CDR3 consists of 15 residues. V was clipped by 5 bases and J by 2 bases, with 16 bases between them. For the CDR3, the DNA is TGTGCCAGCAGCAAAACCGGGACACGTCCCTACGAGCAGTACTTC. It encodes CASSKTGTRPYEQYF.